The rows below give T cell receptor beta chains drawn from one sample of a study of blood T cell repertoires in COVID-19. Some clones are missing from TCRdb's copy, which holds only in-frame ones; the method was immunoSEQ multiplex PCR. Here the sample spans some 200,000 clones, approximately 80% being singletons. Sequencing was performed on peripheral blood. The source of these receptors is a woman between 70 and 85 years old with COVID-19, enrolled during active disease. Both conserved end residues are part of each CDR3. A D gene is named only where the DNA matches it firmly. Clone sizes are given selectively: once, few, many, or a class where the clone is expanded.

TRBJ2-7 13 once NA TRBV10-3 TGTGCCATCAGTGAGTCGGAGTACAACGAGCAGTACTTC CAISESEYNEQYF
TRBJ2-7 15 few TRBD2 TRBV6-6 TGTGCCAGCAGGCCGACCGGGGGGGGGACCTACGAGCAGTACTTC CASRPTGGGTYEQYF
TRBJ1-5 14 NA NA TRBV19 TGTGCCAGTAGTTCGAGGACCGAGGGTCAGCCCCAGCATTTT CASSSRTEGQPQHF
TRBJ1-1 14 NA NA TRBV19 TGTGCCAGTAGTATAGGGGGAGGGAGGCCTGAAGCTTTCTTT CASSIGGGRPEAFF
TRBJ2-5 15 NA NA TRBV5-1 TGCGCCAGCAGCCCGAAAACAAACAGTCCAGAGACCCAGTACTTC CASSPKTNSPETQYF
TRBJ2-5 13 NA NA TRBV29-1 TGCAGCGTTGCCCTAGTCCTAACGAAGACCCAGTACTTC CSVALVLTKTQYF
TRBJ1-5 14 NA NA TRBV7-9 TGTGCCAGCAGCCCCCTTCCCGTCAATCAGCCCCAGCATTTT CASSPLPVNQPQHF
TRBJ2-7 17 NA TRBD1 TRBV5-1 TGCGCCAGCAGCTCAATTGTAGGAGGGACAGGGGCTAACGAGCAGTACTTC CASSSIVGGTGANEQYF
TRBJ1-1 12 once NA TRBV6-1 TGTGCCAGCAGTGAAGCGGCGGAGGAAGCTTTCTTT CASSEAAEEAFF
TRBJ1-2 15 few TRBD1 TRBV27 TGTGCCAGCAGTTTATTGGGGACAGGGGAGTTTGGCTACACCTTC CASSLLGTGEFGYTF
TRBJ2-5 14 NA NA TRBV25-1 TGTGCCAGCAGTTCCGCCGGGTTTCAAGAGACCCAGTACTTC CASSSAGFQETQYF
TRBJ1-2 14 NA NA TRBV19 TGTGCCAGTAGTCCCCAGGGCGATGACTATGGCTACACCTTC CASSPQGDDYGYTF
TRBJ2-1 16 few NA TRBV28 TGTGCCAGTCACGTTGGGGGCAGAAGCTCCTACAATGAGCAGTTCTTC CASHVGGRSSYNEQFF
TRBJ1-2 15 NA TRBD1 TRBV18 TGTGCCAGCTCACCCATGAATATGGACAGGGATGGCTACACCTTC CASSPMNMDRDGYTF
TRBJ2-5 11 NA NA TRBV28 TGTGCCACCGCGCTGAGGGAGACCCAGTACTTC CATALRETQYF
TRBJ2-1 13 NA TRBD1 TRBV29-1 TGCAGCGTTGAGGACAGGGGATACAATGAGCAGTTCTTC CSVEDRGYNEQFF
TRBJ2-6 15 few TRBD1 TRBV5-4 TGTGCCAGCAGCGACAGGGGCTCCGGGGCCAACGTCCTGACTTTC CASSDRGSGANVLTF
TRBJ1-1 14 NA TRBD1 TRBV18 TGTGCCAGCTCACCCGGGACAGGGTGGGCTGAAGCTTTCTTT CASSPGTGWAEAFF
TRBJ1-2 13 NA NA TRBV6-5 TGTGCCAGCAGAAAACAAGTAAACTATGGCTACACCTTC CASRKQVNYGYTF
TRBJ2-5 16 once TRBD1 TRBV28 TGTGCCAGCAGTGGGTTAGGCAGGGGGCATCAAGAGACCCAGTACTTC CASSGLGRGHQETQYF
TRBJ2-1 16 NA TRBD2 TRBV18 TGTGCCAGCTCACCACCCCCTAGCGGGAGACGAAATGAGCAGTTCTTC CASSPPPSGRRNEQFF
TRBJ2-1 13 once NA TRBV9 TGTGCCAGCAGCGCCGTCCAGGTTGGGGAGCAGTTCTTC CASSAVQVGEQFF
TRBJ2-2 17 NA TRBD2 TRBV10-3 TGTGCCATCAGTATGACTAGCACTCCATCTGGCACCGGGGAGCTGTTTTTT CAISMTSTPSGTGELFF
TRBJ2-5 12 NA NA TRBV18 TGTGCCAGCTCGGGGGGGCGAGAGACCCAGTACTTC CASSGGRETQYF
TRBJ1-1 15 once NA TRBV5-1 TGCGCCAGCAGCTTCCATGACAACCCGAACACTGAAGCTTTCTTT CASSFHDNPNTEAFF
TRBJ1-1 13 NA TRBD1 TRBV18 TGTGCCAGCTCTCAGACAGGGAGGACTGAAGCTTTCTTT CASSQTGRTEAFF
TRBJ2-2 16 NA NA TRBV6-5 TGTGCCAGCAGTTACTCTCGGGTACCCAACACCGGGGAGCTGTTTTTT CASSYSRVPNTGELFF
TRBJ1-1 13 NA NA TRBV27 TGTGCCAGCTCACAGAGAATGAACACTGAAGCTTTCTTT CASSQRMNTEAFF
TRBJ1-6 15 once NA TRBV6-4 TGTGCCAGCAGTGTCGCAGGGGACCCTAATTCACCCCTCCACTTT CASSVAGDPNSPLHF
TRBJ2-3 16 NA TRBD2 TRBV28 TGTGCCAGCAGTCCCCTCAGCGGGGGGAACCCAGATACGCAGTATTTT CASSPLSGGNPDTQYF
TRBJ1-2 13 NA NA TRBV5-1 TGCGCCAGCAGCTTGGCCGGGATGGGCGGCTACACCTTC CASSLAGMGGYTF
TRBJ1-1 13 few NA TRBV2 TGTGCCAGCAGTGAACAGGGTGGTCGGAAAGCTTTCTTT CASSEQGGRKAFF